This is a list of T cell receptor beta chains from one sample in a study of shared T cell receptors in the human thymus. The method was immunoSEQ multiplex PCR; TCRdb's version includes in-frame clones alone and lacks a portion of them. The profile shows under 850,000 clones, roughly 88% of them singletons. This sample was also put to use in a study of human thymus T cells.

The specimen was thymocytes. The origin of the receptors is a boy under three years old with a congenital heart defect. CDR3s include the opening cysteine and the closing phenylalanine or tryptophan. The order of the fields is CDR3 DNA, CDR3 protein, clone size, V gene, J gene, D gene. D genes are given only for firm matches. For some rows the clone size is stated as once, few or many, or as a class when expanded; others skip it.

CDR3 DNA: TGTGCCAGCAGCTCAGGGTTCTCCCACACAGATACGCAGTATTTT
CDR3 protein: CASSSGFSHTDTQYF
clone size: -
V gene: TRBV21-1
J gene: TRBJ2-3
D gene: -

CDR3 DNA: TGCGCCAGCAGTGGAGACAGGGGACGGTTAGAGACCCAGTACTTC
CDR3 protein: CASSGDRGRLETQYF
clone size: -
V gene: TRBV10-1
J gene: TRBJ2-5
D gene: TRBD1

CDR3 DNA: TGTGCCAGCAGTTACTCAACTAGCAGGACAGATACGCAGTATTTT
CDR3 protein: CASSYSTSRTDTQYF
clone size: -
V gene: TRBV6-5
J gene: TRBJ2-3
D gene: -

CDR3 DNA: TGCAGCGTTGTGGCGGCAGGGGGTGTATACAATGAGCAGTTCTTC
CDR3 protein: CSVVAAGGVYNEQFF
clone size: -
V gene: TRBV29-1
J gene: TRBJ2-1
D gene: TRBD1

CDR3 DNA: TGTGCCAGCAGCTCCCCACACGCCGATACGCAGTATTTT
CDR3 protein: CASSSPHADTQYF
clone size: -
V gene: TRBV11-3
J gene: TRBJ2-3
D gene: -

CDR3 DNA: TGTGCCAGCACCGAGGACAGGGGGTGTTCCCAGCCCCAGCATTTT
CDR3 protein: CASTEDRGCSQPQHF
clone size: -
V gene: TRBV6-4
J gene: TRBJ1-5
D gene: TRBD1

CDR3 DNA: TGTGCCAGCAGTGAAAGCCGGTTTACCAATCAGCCCCAGCATTTT
CDR3 protein: CASSESRFTNQPQHF
clone size: -
V gene: TRBV25-1
J gene: TRBJ1-5
D gene: -

CDR3 DNA: TGTGCCAGCAAAACACAGGGGCTTGAGGAAAAACTGTTTTTT
CDR3 protein: CASKTQGLEEKLFF
clone size: few
V gene: TRBV28
J gene: TRBJ1-4
D gene: TRBD1

CDR3 DNA: TGTGCCAGCAGCCCAGCAGCCAGCGGGAGCTACAATGAGCAGTTCTTC
CDR3 protein: CASSPAASGSYNEQFF
clone size: once
V gene: TRBV5-6
J gene: TRBJ2-1
D gene: TRBD2

CDR3 DNA: TGTGCCAGCAGCCCTCGGGAGGTGGCCCCCAAAAACATTCAGTACTTC
CDR3 protein: CASSPREVAPKNIQYF
clone size: -
V gene: TRBV7-6
J gene: TRBJ2-4
D gene: TRBD2

CDR3 DNA: TGTGCCAGCTCACCACTCGGGACAGGGTTCTACGAGCAGTACTTC
CDR3 protein: CASSPLGTGFYEQYF
clone size: -
V gene: TRBV18
J gene: TRBJ2-7
D gene: TRBD1

CDR3 DNA: TGTGCCAGCAGTTTATTTTGGCGGGAGGGCCGGTACGAGCAGTACTTC
CDR3 protein: CASSLFWREGRYEQYF
clone size: -
V gene: TRBV27
J gene: TRBJ2-7
D gene: TRBD2

CDR3 DNA: TGTGCCTGGAATAGTGGCGGGGCGAGCTCCTACGAGCAGTACTTC
CDR3 protein: CAWNSGGASSYEQYF
clone size: -
V gene: TRBV30
J gene: TRBJ2-7
D gene: -

CDR3 DNA: TGTGCCATCAGTGAGTTACCTAGCGACTCCTACAATGAGCAGTTCTTC
CDR3 protein: CAISELPSDSYNEQFF
clone size: -
V gene: TRBV10-3
J gene: TRBJ2-1
D gene: -

CDR3 DNA: TGTGCCATCAGTCAGGAGGGACTAGCGGGAGAAGCCTACGAGCAGTACTTC
CDR3 protein: CAISQEGLAGEAYEQYF
clone size: -
V gene: TRBV5-4
J gene: TRBJ2-7
D gene: TRBD2

CDR3 DNA: TGCGCCAGCAGCCCGACTAGCGGGACATACAATGAGCAGTTCTTC
CDR3 protein: CASSPTSGTYNEQFF
clone size: -
V gene: TRBV10-1
J gene: TRBJ2-1
D gene: TRBD2

CDR3 DNA: TGTGCCTGGAGTGGGTTTACTAGCGGCCCTGGGGGGGAGTCCTACGAGCAGTACTTC
CDR3 protein: CAWSGFTSGPGGESYEQYF
clone size: -
V gene: TRBV30
J gene: TRBJ2-7
D gene: TRBD2